In this sample, the clone carrying this T cell receptor beta chain turned up once. This CDR3 is 17 amino acids long. Losses at the gene ends were 1 base for V and 6 bases for J; bases not matched to a gene: 7. Germline V gene sequence: CDR1 SGHTA, CDR2 FQGNSA. This specimen belongs to a study of blood T cell repertoires in COVID-19. TCRdb's copy holds only in-frame clones and misses some; the assay was immunoSEQ multiplex PCR. The sample contains 150,000 to 200,000 clones, over 80% of which appear only once. The sequenced sample was PBMCs or T cells enriched from blood (not recorded which). The gene calls are TRBV7-2 and TRBJ1-4; 11 bases agree with TRBD1. The sequence was collected from a woman in her sixties or seventies who had recovered from COVID-19. CDR3 sequence (DNA): TGTGCCAGCAGCTTAGGTCCCGGGACAGGGGGTCATGAAAAACTGTTTTTT. It is translated as CASSLGPGTGGHEKLFF.